Below, one TCR beta chain is given with its context. Original methodology: Counts of nucleated cells, estimated from reference gene primer amplification, were obtained. The repertoire was sequenced with immunoSEQ multiplex PCR; TCRdb's copy has only in-frame clones and lacks some. That table furnishes V, J and clone size, whereas the DNA furnished D and trimming. The sample lists around 230,000 clones, over 80% occurring once. V was shortened by 3 bases and J by 6 bases, with 9 bases between the two germline ends. Germline CDR1 reads SQVTM; CDR2 reads ANQGSEA. The CDR3 consists of 12 residues. The sample comes from a study of blood T cell repertoires in COVID-19. The overall study: Acute and convalescent COVID-19 samples came from the United States, Italy and Spain. Sources were T cells, B-cell-depleted T cells, or PBMCs; the material itself was cDNA or gDNA.

The sequence derives from a woman aged 65 to 85 with active or convalescent COVID-19. This sequence joins TRBV29-1 and TRBJ1-5; tentative D call: TRBD1 (5 bases). Material: peripheral blood. The CDR3 reads CSVESGGQPQHF. The CDR3 nucleotides read TGCAGCGTTGAGTCGGGGGGTCAGCCCCAGCATTTT.